What follows are 8 T cell receptor beta chains derived from one specimen sequenced in a study of cytomegalovirus exposure and HLA in healthy donors (dated by TCRdb to 2015 to 2018). The library was made by the immunoSEQ multiplex PCR assay. As stored in TCRdb, this immuneACCESS dataset retains in-frame rearrangements with V and J assigned. A fraction of the clones does not appear; measured against another copy, unresolved V genes explain less than half of the discrepancy, and the remainder lacks a known reason. This sample has fewer than 250,000 clones in its table, and approximately 87% of those were observed once. The leading ten clones occupy about 2.8% of the sample. The sequenced material came from PBMCs. These receptors all come from a man aged 18-30 years in good health and CMV-seronegative.

The chain uses TRBV4-3 and TRBJ2-2; 8 bases are a match to TRBD1. CDR1 and CDR2 (germline): LGHNA, YSLEER. This CDR3 has 18 amino acids. V gave up 4 bases and J gave up 0 bases; unmatched junction bases: 10. The chain's CDR3 is CASSRKSGGSSNTGELFF. CDR3 sequence (DNA): TGCGCCAGCAGCCGGAAGTCAGGGGGCAGCTCGAACACCGGGGAGCTGTTTTTT.

The CDR3 DNA is TGTGCCAGCAGTGAAAACTTGCCCCAGCCCCAGCATTTT. Translating gives CASSENLPQPQHF. The gene calls are TRBV6-1 and TRBJ1-5; D unclear. The ends were cut back, 2 bases at V and 7 bases at J, with 9 bases in the middle. The CDR3 runs to 13 residues. Germline V lookup: CDR1 MNHNS, CDR2 SASEGT.

V usage is TRBV27 and J usage is TRBJ2-1, with TRBD1 as a possible D gene (6 bases). The CDR3 runs to 12 residues. In germline, CDR1 is MNHEY, CDR2 SMNVEV (reference sequence). Trimming shortened V by 8 bases and J by 5 bases, and 10 bases separated the two germline ends. CDR3 sequence reads: CASGYRDNEQFF. The CDR3 DNA follows: TGTGCCAGCGGCTACAGGGACAATGAGCAGTTCTTC.

This chain connects TRBV28 to TRBJ2-7; D perhaps matches TRBD2 (5 bases). This CDR3 region has 15 residues. V gave up 5 bases and J gave up 7 bases, with 21 bases separating them. Germline V lookup: CDR1 MDHEN, CDR2 SYDVKM. The CDR3 region has the DNA TGTGCCAGCAGTACCACCGCCCCTCCCGGGGATGAGCAGTACTTC. This codes for CASSTTAPPGDEQYF.

The CDR3 DNA is TGTGCCAGCAGCGTAGCGGAGGGAAGCTACAATGAGCAGTTCTTC. Its translation: CASSVAEGSYNEQFF. The rearrangement uses TRBV9 and TRBJ2-1, with a possible D match to TRBD2 (6 bases). Trimming pared 0 bases from V and 3 bases from J, leaving 10 bases between. The CDR3 loop spans 15 amino acids. Germline-derived CDR1 and CDR2 are SGDLS and YYNGEE.

The genes are TRBV2 and TRBJ2-1; 14 bases align to TRBD2. This CDR3 has 14 amino acids. V lost 10 bases to trimming and J lost 8 bases; unmatched junction nucleotides: 7. CDR1 SNHLY and CDR2 FYNNEI come from the germline V gene. CDR3 residues: CATSGTSGGHEQFF. CDR3 bases: TGTGCCACCTCCGGGACTAGCGGGGGCCATGAGCAGTTCTTC.

This sequence joins TRBV10-1 and TRBJ2-2, with 10 bases matching TRBD2. Trimming cost V 2 bases and J 0 bases; bases outside gene matches: 6. The germline gives CDR1 WNHNN, CDR2 SYGVQD (reference sequence). CDR3 length: 18 residues. CDR3 in amino acids: CASSETVLAGANTGELFF. The CDR3 bases are TGCGCCAGCAGTGAGACCGTTCTAGCGGGGGCGAACACCGGGGAGCTGTTTTTT.

The genes are TRBV27 and TRBJ2-1, with a possible D match to TRBD2 (5 bases). The germline CDR1 and CDR2 sequences are MNHEY and SMNVEV (reference sequence). Trimming pared 3 bases from V and 1 base from J, leaving 10 bases between. The CDR3 spans 15 residues. The CDR3 nucleotides read TGTGCCAGCAGTTTGATAGCGAGATCCTACAATGAGCAGTTCTTC. Its protein is CASSLIARSYNEQFF.